A selection of T cell receptor beta chains follows, all from one sample in a study of regulatory T cells in long-lasting Graves disease. TCRdb passed the multiplex PCR reads through MiXCR, listing each CDR3 protein once. Counted here are a few hundred thousand distinct CDR3 sequences, 20% to 25% occurring once; the ten biggest clones make up around 13%. The sequenced sample was peripheral blood mononuclear cells (PBMCs), obtained when the disease was refractory, from a patient treated with antithyroid drugs. Every receptor here comes from a female donor with Graves disease. CDR3s include the opening cysteine and the closing phenylalanine or tryptophan. Each record gives: D gene, V gene, J gene, clone size, CDR3 protein, CDR3 DNA. A D gene is named only where the DNA matches it firmly. A row's size may be missing; if present it is once, few, many or a size class.

>.|TRBV3-1|TRBJ1-5|few
CASSQETVNQPQHF
TGTGCCAGCAGCCAAGAGACGGTTAATCAGCCCCAGCATTTT
>.|TRBV28|TRBJ1-1|.
CASSTGWWTEASF
TGTGCCAGCAGTACAGGGTGGTGGACTGAAGCTTCCTTT
>.|TRBV7-9|TRBJ2-7|few
CASSLEALPDEQYF
TGTGCCAGCAGCTTAGAAGCCTTGCCTGACGAGCAGTACTTC
>.|TRBV11-2|TRBJ2-7|.
CASSRREQSSYEQYF
TGTGCCAGCAGCAGGAGGGAGCAGTCCTCCTACGAGCAGTACTTC
>.|TRBV5-1|TRBJ1-5|few
CASSLEGDNQPQHF
TGCGCCAGCAGCTTGGAGGGGGACAATCAGCCCCAGCATTTT
>TRBD2|TRBV12-3/TRBV12-4|TRBJ2-3|.
CASSLGSGRVSTDTQYF
TGTGCCAGCAGTTTAGGTAGCGGGAGGGTGAGCACAGATACGCAGTATTTT
>TRBD1|TRBV12-3/TRBV12-4|TRBJ1-4|many
CASSFPDPLGTGVVNEKLFF
TGTGCCAGCAGTTTCCCCGACCCGCTCGGGACAGGGGTGGTTAATGAAAAACTGTTTTTT
>.|TRBV28|TRBJ2-7|many
CASSRQGAVEQYF
TGTGCCAGCAGTCGCCAAGGGGCAGTGGAGCAGTACTTC
>TRBD1|TRBV28|TRBJ2-7|many
CASSWDRGIGEQYF
TGTGCCAGCAGTTGGGACAGGGGCATAGGAGAGCAGTACTTC
>.|TRBV4-3|TRBJ1-1|.
CASSQTTGGITEAFF
TGCGCCAGCAGCCAAACTACGGGGGGGATCACTGAAGCTTTCTTT
>.|TRBV19|TRBJ1-1|.
CASSKPEVMNTEAFF
TGTGCCAGTAGCAAACCGGAGGTCATGAACACTGAAGCTTTCTTT
>TRBD2|TRBV12-3/TRBV12-4|TRBJ2-3|.
CASSSSGWQYF
TGTGCCAGCAGCTCTAGCGGGTGGCAGTATTTT
>.|TRBV7-9|TRBJ1-2|many
CASSSRTIYGYTF
TGTGCCAGCAGCTCCCGGACCATCTATGGCTACACCTTC
>.|TRBV29-1|TRBJ1-1|many
CSVVRQPNTEAFF
TGCAGCGTTGTGAGGCAGCCGAACACTGAAGCTTTCTTT
>.|TRBV12-3/TRBV12-4|TRBJ1-2|many
CASSFGPGGYTF
.
>TRBD2|TRBV11-3|TRBJ2-5|few
CASSQRGGLIETQYF
TGTGCCAGCAGCCAGCGGGGAGGGCTAATAGAGACCCAGTACTTC